The rows below give T cell receptor beta chains drawn from one sample of a study of cytomegalovirus exposure and HLA in healthy donors. TCRdb keeps only in-frame clones here, not all; method: immunoSEQ multiplex PCR. The table lists approximately 300,000 clones, 84% of them singletons. Material: PBMCs. Every receptor here comes from a middle-aged woman in good health and CMV-seropositive. CDR3s include the opening cysteine and the closing phenylalanine or tryptophan. Each record gives: clone size, D gene, V gene, J gene, CDR3 DNA, CDR3 protein. A D gene is named only where the DNA matches it firmly. The size field is filled for only some rows; it gives once, few, many or a size class.

>NA|TRBD1|TRBV6-5|TRBJ2-4
TGTGCCAGCCGTGAACAGGGGGCATACATTCAGTACTTC
CASREQGAYIQYF
>NA|NA|TRBV4-2|TRBJ1-4
TGTGCCAGCAGCCAGGAACAGGGTAGGAATGAAAAACTGTTTTTT
CASSQEQGRNEKLFF
>NA|NA|TRBV4-3|TRBJ2-2
TGCGCCAGCAGCCCCCAGGCTGTAATTGGTACCGGGGAGCTGTTTTTT
CASSPQAVIGTGELFF
>NA|NA|TRBV28|TRBJ2-6
TGTGCCAGCAGTTCCCCGGTTAATTTGCCTCTTGAGGCCAACGTCCTGACTTTC
CASSSPVNLPLEANVLTF
>NA|TRBD2|TRBV11-2|TRBJ2-5
TGTGCCAGCGGACTTGGGGGAGGGCCGTTGGAGACCCAGTACTTC
CASGLGGGPLETQYF
>NA|TRBD2|TRBV5-6|TRBJ2-1
TGTGCCAGCAGTCGCAGGACTAGCGGGAACTACAATGAGCAGTTCTTC
CASSRRTSGNYNEQFF
>NA|NA|TRBV7-8|TRBJ1-1
TGTGCCAGCAGCTTAGCGTGGCAGGCGAACACTGAAGCTTTCTTT
CASSLAWQANTEAFF
>NA|NA|TRBV29-1|TRBJ2-7
TGCAGCGTTGTTTTTGGGGGCGGCTACGAGCAGTACTTC
CSVVFGGGYEQYF
>NA|TRBD1|TRBV4-3|TRBJ1-2
TGCGCCAGCAGCCAAGAGTACGGGACAGGGGTTCGCTATGGCTACACCTTC
CASSQEYGTGVRYGYTF
>NA|TRBD1|TRBV7-9|TRBJ2-7
TGTGCCAGCAGACCGTGGGACAGGGGCTACGAGCAGTACTTC
CASRPWDRGYEQYF
>NA|TRBD1|TRBV5-6|TRBJ2-7
TGTGCCAGCAGCCCGGTTTTAGGACAGGGCTACGAGCAGTACTTC
CASSPVLGQGYEQYF
>once|TRBD1|TRBV2|TRBJ2-2
TGTGCCAGCAGCTTGGACAGGGGGGTCGGGGAGCTGTTTTTT
CASSLDRGVGELFF
>NA|TRBD1|TRBV6-6|TRBJ2-7
TGTGCCAGCAGAACTACAGGGGGAAGGGACGGCGAGCAGTACTTC
CASRTTGGRDGEQYF
>NA|NA|TRBV7-8|TRBJ2-1
TGTGCCAGCAGCTTAGGATTGGGGCTAAACAATGAGCAGTTCTTC
CASSLGLGLNNEQFF
>once|TRBD1|TRBV19|TRBJ1-3
TGTGCCAGTAGTAGCAGGGGGCCTGGAAACACCATATATTTT
CASSSRGPGNTIYF
>NA|TRBD1|TRBV10-3|TRBJ2-7
TGTGCCATCAGGGACAGGGGGCCCTACGAGCAGTACTTC
CAIRDRGPYEQYF